What follows describes a single T cell receptor beta chain. TCRdb redid the calling of the RT-PCR reads with MiXCR, one entry per CDR3 protein. Here the sample spans about 200,000 distinct CDR3 sequences, roughly 40% being singletons. These data come from a study of patients and donors after allogeneic stem cell transplantation. The CDR3 sequence is 18 residues long. Trimming took 4 bases from V and 2 from J; bases not matched to a gene: 10. The rearrangement links TRBV12-3 or TRBV12-4 to TRBJ2-6, with 8 nucleotides matching TRBD1. The TCR sequence derives from a human donor who was either an allogeneic HSCT recipient or a stem cell or donor lymphocyte infusion donor (not recorded which). It is not recorded whose cells these are; they may come from a transplant donor. The sequencing input was blood, either unsorted or a sorted T cell fraction (not recorded which). CDR3: CASSSIGQGTPGANVLTF. The CDR3, as DNA: TGTGCCAGCAGTTCCATAGGACAGGGTACTCCTGGGGCCAACGTCCTGACTTTC.